These 19 T cell receptor beta chains originate from one sample sequenced in a study of shared clonotypes between healthy human individuals. The repertoire was sequenced with immunoSEQ multiplex PCR; TCRdb's copy has only in-frame clones and lacks some. The sample lists about 1 million clones; approximately 70% were seen once. Input material: memory CD4+ T cells sorted from blood. This sample's subset: CD45RA-negative fraction. Every receptor here comes from a man younger than 35 in good health.

This clone has just a few counts. The sample contains more than one DNA sequence encoding this CDR3. The rearrangement uses TRBV10-3 and TRBJ1-4; 9 bases align to TRBD1. V was pared by 0 bases and J by 5 bases, with 1 base of the junction left unmatched. Germline CDR1 is ENHRY and CDR2 is SYGVKD. This CDR3 has 15 residues. CDR3 in amino acids: CAISESTGGNEKLFF. In DNA form, the CDR3 reads TGTGCCATCAGTGAGTCGACAGGGGGAAATGAAAAACTGTTTTTT.

The chain is built from TRBV5-6 and TRBJ1-1, with D maybe TRBD1 (6 bases). Per germline, CDR1 SGHDT and CDR2 YYEEEE. This CDR3 is built from 15 residues. Trimming removed 0 bases at V and 4 bases at J, with 13 bases between. CDR3 sequence (DNA): TGTGCCAGCAGCTTGGGCGGGGGGCTGGGCACTGAAGCTTTCTTT. As protein: CASSLGGGLGTEAFF.

This clone was detected a few times. Other DNA sequences in the sample encode the same CDR3. The rearrangement joins TRBV5-4 to TRBJ1-5; no definite D call. The V gene lost 0 bases and the J gene lost 5 bases, with 9 bases spanning the gap. Germline V gives CDR1 SGHNT, CDR2 YYREEE (reference sequence). The CDR3 is 14 amino acids. The chain's CDR3 is CASSLDGGHQPQHF. The CDR3 DNA follows: TGTGCCAGCAGCTTGGATGGTGGGCATCAGCCCCAGCATTTT.

This clone was seen more than once but under ten times. The rearrangement uses TRBV20-1 and TRBJ2-7; 7 positions agree with TRBD1. The CDR3 has 11 residues. Germline CDR1 reads DFQATT; CDR2 reads SNEGSKA (reference sequence). The CDR3 spells CRGVTGTEQYF. The CDR3 DNA sequence: TGCAGAGGGGTGACAGGGACCGAGCAGTACTTC.

This chain links TRBV7-6 with TRBJ2-5, with 7 bases matching TRBD2. CDR1 is SGHVS, CDR2 FNYEAQ, per germline. CDR3 length: 15 residues. V shed 3 bases, J shed 4 bases, and the junction held 8 bases outside the gene matches. The CDR3 region is CASSFWGGPSETQYF. The CDR3 DNA follows: TGTGCCAGCAGCTTTTGGGGAGGGCCATCAGAGACCCAGTACTTC.

The chain combines TRBV27 with TRBJ1-5; D possibly corresponds to TRBD1 (5 bases). Between the trimmed V and J ends, which lost 5 bases and 0 bases, there was a span of 14 bases. This CDR3 is built from 16 residues. Germline V gene sequence: CDR1 MNHEY, CDR2 SMNVEV (reference sequence). In DNA, the CDR3 is TGTGCCAGCAGTCGCCTTACCGACAGTAGCAATCAGCCCCAGCATTTT. Amino acids: CASSRLTDSSNQPQHF.

On this clone: The germline gene is not matched at one end of the junction; a read error may be the cause. The rearrangement links TRBV19 to TRBJ1-3; D not certain. The CDR3 runs 11 residues. Germline V gene sequence: CDR1 LNHDA, CDR2 SQIVND (reference sequence). Here the CDR3 DNA reads TGTGCCAGTACCCGCCCGGGATACGTAATTTTC. This encodes CASTRPGYVIF.

Here the CDR3 reads CASSLATGGQETQYF. CDR3 nucleotides: TGCGCCAGCAGCTTGGCCACGGGCGGCCAAGAGACCCAGTACTTC. V and J are TRBV5-1 and TRBJ2-5; D is ambiguous. Trimming pared 0 bases from V and 1 base from J, leaving 10 bases between. The CDR3 has 15 amino acids. Germline loops: CDR1 SGHRS, CDR2 YFSETQ.

This clone was observed once. V and J are TRBV6-5 and TRBJ2-5, with D possibly being TRBD2 (5 bases). Trimming stripped 6 bases from V and 5 bases from J, with 16 bases between. Germline V gene data show CDR1 as MNHEY and CDR2 as SVGAGI. CDR3 length equals 14 residues. CDR3 DNA: TGTGCCAGCAGCCGAGGGCCCAACGGGGAGACCCAGTACTTC. The encoded protein is CASSRGPNGETQYF.

V usage is TRBV10-3 and J usage is TRBJ2-3, with a tentative D call TRBD2 (6 bases). The CDR3 spans 14 residues. V gave up 0 bases and J gave up 9 bases, with 13 bases separating them. The germline V gene has CDR1 ENHRY and CDR2 SYGVKD. As DNA, the CDR3 is TGTGCCATCAGTGAGTCTGCGGCTAGCGCCACGCAGTATTTT. It is translated as CAISESAASATQYF.

This chain uses TRBV29-1 with TRBJ1-1; maybe TRBD1 (5 bases). CDR3 length equals 12 residues. Germline V gene sequence: CDR1 SQVTM, CDR2 ANQGSEA. V gave up 4 bases and J gave up 7 bases, with 13 bases separating them. CDR3 nucleotides: TGCAGCGTTGGTGGAGGGGTAATTGAAGCTTTCTTT. The encoded protein is CSVGGGVIEAFF.

The genes are TRBV29-1 and TRBJ1-2, with D tentatively TRBD1 (6 bases). V was cut by 8 bases and J by 9 bases, with 16 bases left in between. Looked up from germline, CDR1 is SQVTM and CDR2 is ANQGSEA. The length of the CDR3 is 11 residues. In DNA, the CDR3 is TGCAGCCTAGGACAGTCCGATAGCTACACCTTC. Its protein product is CSLGQSDSYTF.

This chain uses TRBV15 with TRBJ2-3; TRBD2 matches 10 bases. Germline values: CDR1 LNHNV, CDR2 YYDKDF (reference sequence). The CDR3 contains 17 residues. J gave up 5 bases and V 0 bases, and 8 bases lay outside the gene matches. This chain's CDR3 is CATSRDGLAGAVDTQYF. The CDR3 nucleotides are TGTGCCACCAGCAGAGATGGCCTAGCGGGGGCGGTAGATACGCAGTATTTT.

J is TRBJ1-2 and V is TRBV23-1, with D unclear. TRBV23-1 falls under the ORF class, with uncertain function. The CDR3 has 15 residues. Deletions cut 0 bases from V and 5 bases from J, with 13 bases between. The CDR3 sequence is CASSQSETPAYGYTF. In nucleotides, the CDR3 is TGCGCCAGCAGTCAATCAGAGACTCCAGCATATGGCTACACCTTC.

This chain joins TRBV7-9 and TRBJ1-2; maybe TRBD1 (5 bases). The germline V gene has CDR1 SEHNR and CDR2 FQNEAQ (reference sequence). Trimming left V 4 bases short and J 7 bases short, with 22 bases between. The CDR3 is 16 residues long. DNA for the CDR3: TGTGCCAGCAGCTATTCAGGGCCACTGACCGCCTTTGGCTACACCTTC. Its protein product is CASSYSGPLTAFGYTF.

The sample holds a few counts of this clone. The sample holds other DNA sequences that translate to the same CDR3. V gene TRBV7-2 combines with J gene TRBJ2-7; D remains ambiguous. CDR1 is SGHTA and CDR2 is FQGNSA in the germline V gene. The CDR3 loop spans 11 amino acids. With 6 bases removed from V and 2 bases from J, the gap between germline ends came to 5 bases. CDR3 loop: CASSPAYEQYF. CDR3 DNA sequence: TGTGCCAGCAGTCCAGCCTACGAGCAGTACTTC.

V gene TRBV6-1 combines with J gene TRBJ1-1, with D maybe TRBD1 (6 bases). CDR1 and CDR2 from the germline V gene are MNHNS and SASEGT. The germline V and J ends were trimmed by 8 bases and 4 bases, with 17 bases remaining between them. The CDR3 runs to 14 residues. CDR3 DNA: TGTGCCAGCCCCCCGGGGGGGGCGATCACTGAAGCTTTCTTT. This sequence encodes CASPPGGAITEAFF.

V and J are TRBV29-1 and TRBJ2-1; TRBD2 matches 10 bases. The CDR3 has 14 residues. V gave up 4 bases and J gave up 5 bases; unmatched junction bases: 5. CDR1 and CDR2 (germline): SQVTM, ANQGSEA. The CDR3 spells CSVGSGGAHNEQFF. As DNA, the CDR3 is TGCAGCGTTGGGAGCGGGGGGGCCCACAATGAGCAGTTCTTC.

Notes on this clone: The DNA is left out, because the CDR3 cannot be placed on it with certainty; the CDR3 is given as TCRdb lists it. The chain links TRBV21-1 to TRBJ1-6; the DNA was not used to check the table's D call, TRBD1. TRBV21-1 constitutes a pseudogene. The CDR3 adds up to 17 amino acids, both ends counted. The CDR3: CASSKDRWAGGSSPLHF.